This T cell receptor beta chain was documented in a study of blood T cell repertoires in COVID-19. About the study: Whether acute or convalescent, the COVID-19 samples came from the United States, Italy and Spain.

A remark on this clone: The same CDR3 also results from other DNA sequences found in this sample.

Sequencing was performed with immunoSEQ multiplex PCR; in TCRdb, only in-frame clones are kept and a portion is missing. The table lists 80,000 to 100,000 clones, approximately 89% of them singletons, with around 20% in the top ten. The V end lost 7 bases, the J end lost 1 base, and 22 bases lay between the germline ends. The CDR3 has 18 residues. Germline assignment: CDR1 MGHDK and CDR2 SYGVNS. Sequencing used peripheral blood. V and J are TRBV25-1 and TRBJ2-2; a weak D match, TRBD2 (5 bases). This TCR was recovered from a human donor in a cohort sampled during active COVID-19. In DNA, the CDR3 is TGTGCCAGCACCCAGGCCAGCGGATTGTCTCTGAACACCGGGGAGCTGTTTTTT. Its translation is CASTQASGLSLNTGELFF.